This is a list of T cell receptor beta chains from one sample in a study of T-cell memory formation after mild COVID-19. MiXCR was run by TCRdb on the 5' RACE reads, yielding one entry per CDR3 protein. Here the sample spans around 110,000 distinct CDR3 sequences, approximately 15% being singletons. The sequenced sample consisted of PBMCs or a T cell subset sorted from them (not recorded which). The origin of the receptors is a man between 18 and 35 years old who had mild COVID-19 (a few samples of this study predate the infection). Cell type and time point are not known. CDR3s include the opening cysteine and the closing phenylalanine or tryptophan. D genes are given only for firm matches. The size entry is marked missing in some rows and otherwise reads once, few, many or a size class.

v_call: TRBV6-2/TRBV6-3
clone_size: few
d_call: TRBD2
j_call: TRBJ2-7
cdr3_nt: TGTGCCAGCAGTTCCTTAGCGGGGGACTCCTACGAGCAGTACTTC
cdr3_aa: CASSSLAGDSYEQYF

v_call: TRBV18
clone_size: many
d_call: TRBD1
j_call: TRBJ2-1
cdr3_nt: TGTGCCAGCTCACTTAATCAGGGGGCGAAGTACAATGAGCAGTTCTTC
cdr3_aa: CASSLNQGAKYNEQFF

v_call: TRBV11-2
clone_size: few
d_call: .
j_call: TRBJ1-2
cdr3_nt: TGTGCCAGCAGCTCCCTCTCCGGGACCGCAAACTATGGCTACACCTTC
cdr3_aa: CASSSLSGTANYGYTF

v_call: TRBV20-1
clone_size: few
d_call: TRBD1
j_call: TRBJ1-2
cdr3_nt: TGCAGTGCTAGAAACAGGGGAACTAACTATGGCTACACCTTC
cdr3_aa: CSARNRGTNYGYTF

v_call: TRBV4-1
clone_size: many
d_call: .
j_call: TRBJ2-5
cdr3_nt: TGCGCCAGCAGCCAAGATCTTGGGGAAGAGACCCAGTACTTC
cdr3_aa: CASSQDLGEETQYF

v_call: TRBV4-1
clone_size: .
d_call: .
j_call: TRBJ1-5
cdr3_nt: TGCGCCAGCAGCCCACAGGCTGGCAATCAGCCCCAGCATTTT
cdr3_aa: CASSPQAGNQPQHF

v_call: TRBV21-1
clone_size: .
d_call: .
j_call: TRBJ2-5
cdr3_nt: TGTGCCAGCAGCAAAGAATCAGATTCCGGGACCCAGTACTTC
cdr3_aa: CASSKESDSGTQYF

v_call: TRBV11-2
clone_size: .
d_call: TRBD1
j_call: TRBJ2-7
cdr3_nt: TGTGCCAGCAGCTTAGCGGACAGGGAGGAGCAGTACTTC
cdr3_aa: CASSLADREEQYF

v_call: TRBV4-3
clone_size: few
d_call: TRBD2
j_call: TRBJ2-3
cdr3_nt: TGCGCCAGCGGCGGCAGCGGGGGGAAAGATACGCAGTATTTT
cdr3_aa: CASGGSGGKDTQYF

v_call: TRBV5-4
clone_size: once
d_call: TRBD1
j_call: TRBJ2-2
cdr3_nt: TGTGCCAGCAGAGTGGGACAGGGGCCATTGGTTACCGGGGAGCTGTTTTTT
cdr3_aa: CASRVGQGPLVTGELFF

v_call: TRBV11-1
clone_size: many
d_call: .
j_call: TRBJ2-3
cdr3_nt: TGTGCCAGCAGCCCACCAAACATCGCAGATACGCAGTATTTT
cdr3_aa: CASSPPNIADTQYF

v_call: TRBV27
clone_size: .
d_call: .
j_call: TRBJ1-2
cdr3_nt: TGTGCCAGCAGCACCGACGGGGTAGGGAACTATGGCTACACCTTC
cdr3_aa: CASSTDGVGNYGYTF

v_call: TRBV7-6
clone_size: few
d_call: TRBD1
j_call: TRBJ2-2
cdr3_nt: TGTGCCAGCAGCCCGGGGACAGGGGAAGGGACCGGGGAGCTGTTTTTT
cdr3_aa: CASSPGTGEGTGELFF

v_call: TRBV30
clone_size: few
d_call: .
j_call: TRBJ2-7
cdr3_nt: TGTGCCTGGAGCGAGGGCGGCGAGCAGTACTTC
cdr3_aa: CAWSEGGEQYF

v_call: TRBV4-3
clone_size: many
d_call: TRBD1
j_call: TRBJ1-1
cdr3_nt: TGCGCCAGCAGCCAAGATAGGGGACAGCAGAACACTGAAGCTTTCTTT
cdr3_aa: CASSQDRGQQNTEAFF

v_call: TRBV6-6
clone_size: few
d_call: TRBD2
j_call: TRBJ2-3
cdr3_nt: TGTGCCAGCAGATATTTGGGACTAGCCTCCCTGTCTGGCACAGATACGCAGTATTTT
cdr3_aa: CASRYLGLASLSGTDTQYF

v_call: TRBV7-9
clone_size: .
d_call: .
j_call: TRBJ2-3
cdr3_nt: TGTGCCAGCAGCCCAGTGGGATCGGCTAGCACAGATACGCAGTATTTT
cdr3_aa: CASSPVGSASTDTQYF

v_call: TRBV7-9
clone_size: .
d_call: .
j_call: TRBJ1-5
cdr3_nt: TGTGCCAGCAGTTCGGGGGGGGCCCACGGGCCCCAGCATTTT
cdr3_aa: CASSSGGAHGPQHF

v_call: TRBV6-5
clone_size: few
d_call: .
j_call: TRBJ2-5
cdr3_nt: TGTGCCAGCAGTTACAAAACCGACAGCTCCCGAGAGACCCAGTACTTC
cdr3_aa: CASSYKTDSSRETQYF

v_call: TRBV15
clone_size: .
d_call: .
j_call: TRBJ1-1
cdr3_nt: TGTGCCACCAGCAAGCCCCGGGAGACGAACACTGAAGCTTTCTTT
cdr3_aa: CATSKPRETNTEAFF

v_call: TRBV20-1
clone_size: few
d_call: TRBD2
j_call: TRBJ2-1
cdr3_nt: TGCAGTGCTAGAGGCGGGAGTACCTACAATGAGCAGTTCTTC
cdr3_aa: CSARGGSTYNEQFF

v_call: TRBV6-4
clone_size: few
d_call: .
j_call: TRBJ2-1
cdr3_nt: TGTGCCAGCAGCCCCCTCGGAGAAAGCTCCTACAATGAGCAGTTCTTC
cdr3_aa: CASSPLGESSYNEQFF

v_call: TRBV5-6
clone_size: .
d_call: TRBD2
j_call: TRBJ2-7
cdr3_nt: TGTGCCAGCACCCTGTATGCGGGGGGCCGCTACGAGCAGTACTTC
cdr3_aa: CASTLYAGGRYEQYF

v_call: TRBV20-1
clone_size: few
d_call: .
j_call: TRBJ2-2
cdr3_nt: TGCAGTGCTAGAGGTCCGAACACCGGGGAGCTGTTTTTT
cdr3_aa: CSARGPNTGELFF

v_call: TRBV5-1
clone_size: .
d_call: .
j_call: TRBJ1-2
cdr3_nt: TGCGCCAGCCTAATTCTCGCGAGGGAAAACTATGGCTACACCTTC
cdr3_aa: CASLILARENYGYTF

v_call: TRBV7-2
clone_size: many
d_call: .
j_call: TRBJ2-1
cdr3_nt: TGTGCCAGCAGCTTAGGATTTGGCTTGGATGAGCAGTTCTTC
cdr3_aa: CASSLGFGLDEQFF

v_call: TRBV4-1
clone_size: few
d_call: .
j_call: TRBJ1-1
cdr3_nt: TGCGCCAGCAGCCAAGACGGGGCAGGGCTGAACACTGAAGCTTTCTTT
cdr3_aa: CASSQDGAGLNTEAFF

v_call: TRBV5-1
clone_size: .
d_call: .
j_call: TRBJ2-7
cdr3_nt: TGCGCCAGAAGCTTGGTGGAGGGGTTTCAGGAGCAGTACTTC
cdr3_aa: CARSLVEGFQEQYF

v_call: TRBV22-1
clone_size: .
d_call: .
j_call: TRBJ2-6
cdr3_nt: TGTCCTGGGAGCGCATACATGGGCTCTGGGGCCAACGTCCTGACTTTC
cdr3_aa: CPGSAYMGSGANVLTF

v_call: TRBV4-3
clone_size: many
d_call: .
j_call: TRBJ2-2
cdr3_nt: TGCGCCAGCAGCCATCCGAACACCGGGGAGCTGTTTTTT
cdr3_aa: CASSHPNTGELFF

v_call: TRBV24-1
clone_size: few
d_call: .
j_call: TRBJ2-2
cdr3_nt: TGTGCCACCAGTTCAGGTCCGAGGGTTCCGAACACCGGGGAGCTGTTTTTT
cdr3_aa: CATSSGPRVPNTGELFF

v_call: TRBV4-1
clone_size: .
d_call: .
j_call: TRBJ1-1
cdr3_nt: TGCGCCAGCAGCCAAGATTTTTATCTGTCAGGTGGACGATTGAACACTGAAGCTTTCTTT
cdr3_aa: CASSQDFYLSGGRLNTEAFF

v_call: TRBV7-2
clone_size: .
d_call: TRBD2
j_call: TRBJ2-3
cdr3_nt: TGTGCCAGCAGCTTCGGGACTAGCGGCACAGATACGCAGTATTTT
cdr3_aa: CASSFGTSGTDTQYF

v_call: TRBV5-1
clone_size: many
d_call: .
j_call: TRBJ2-1
cdr3_nt: TGCGCCAGCAGATCAGGGCCGTACAATGAGCAGTTCTTC
cdr3_aa: CASRSGPYNEQFF

v_call: TRBV2
clone_size: .
d_call: .
j_call: TRBJ2-7
cdr3_nt: TGTGCCAGCAACTACGAGCAGTACTTC
cdr3_aa: CASNYEQYF

v_call: TRBV10-3
clone_size: .
d_call: TRBD2
j_call: TRBJ2-3
cdr3_nt: TGTGCCATCAGTGAGTCTGGACTAGATCGCGGCACAGATACGCAGTATTTT
cdr3_aa: CAISESGLDRGTDTQYF

v_call: TRBV4-1
clone_size: .
d_call: TRBD2
j_call: TRBJ2-2
cdr3_nt: TGCGCCAGCAGCCAAGAATGGTCTCTAGCGGGGGGACCCATCACCGGGGAGCTGTTTTTT
cdr3_aa: CASSQEWSLAGGPITGELFF

v_call: TRBV4-1
clone_size: .
d_call: TRBD1
j_call: TRBJ2-1
cdr3_nt: TGCGCCAGCAGCTCCCCGGGACAGGGGGAAGATGAGCAGTTCTTC
cdr3_aa: CASSSPGQGEDEQFF

v_call: TRBV7-8
clone_size: few
d_call: TRBD1
j_call: TRBJ2-7
cdr3_nt: TGTGCCAGCAGCGGGGGACAGCCGATATACTACGAGCAGTACTTC
cdr3_aa: CASSGGQPIYYEQYF

v_call: TRBV6-2/TRBV6-3
clone_size: .
d_call: TRBD1
j_call: TRBJ2-1
cdr3_nt: TGTGCCAGCAGTGTCCTCAGGACAGGGGTTACTTATAGCTCCTACAATGAGCAGTTCTTC
cdr3_aa: CASSVLRTGVTYSSYNEQFF

v_call: TRBV2
clone_size: .
d_call: TRBD1
j_call: TRBJ1-6
cdr3_nt: TGTGCCAGCCTGACAGGGTCCTCTTCACCCCTCCACTTT
cdr3_aa: CASLTGSSSPLHF

v_call: TRBV12-3/TRBV12-4
clone_size: .
d_call: .
j_call: TRBJ2-3
cdr3_nt: TGTGCCAGCAGTCCCGGGGATACGCAGTATTTT
cdr3_aa: CASSPGDTQYF

v_call: TRBV15
clone_size: few
d_call: .
j_call: TRBJ2-5
cdr3_nt: TGTGCCACCAGCAGAGATGGTACACTCCTTATGGAGACCCAGTACTTC
cdr3_aa: CATSRDGTLLMETQYF

v_call: TRBV20-1
clone_size: few
d_call: TRBD2
j_call: TRBJ2-5
cdr3_nt: TGCAGTGGCGGGAGAGGCGGGGAAGAGACCCAGTACTTC
cdr3_aa: CSGGRGGEETQYF

v_call: TRBV7-9
clone_size: .
d_call: TRBD2
j_call: TRBJ2-1
cdr3_nt: TGTGCCAGCAGCTTAGCGCGCACTAGCGAACATGAGCAGTTCTTC
cdr3_aa: CASSLARTSEHEQFF

v_call: TRBV27
clone_size: .
d_call: .
j_call: TRBJ2-1
cdr3_nt: TGTGCCAGCAGTCCCGAGGCGAACTCCTACAATGAGCAGTTCTTC
cdr3_aa: CASSPEANSYNEQFF

v_call: TRBV19
clone_size: few
d_call: .
j_call: TRBJ1-1
cdr3_nt: TGTGCCAGTAGGCCTGTAGAGACGAACACTGAAGCTTTCTTT
cdr3_aa: CASRPVETNTEAFF

v_call: TRBV6-5
clone_size: few
d_call: TRBD1
j_call: TRBJ1-1
cdr3_nt: TGTGCCAGCAGTTACTCTAAAGGGGGCCCTGAAGCTTTCTTT
cdr3_aa: CASSYSKGGPEAFF

v_call: TRBV7-2
clone_size: .
d_call: TRBD2
j_call: TRBJ2-3
cdr3_nt: TGTGCCAGCAGCTTTCCTCTAGCGGGGGGCCCACAAGGCACAGATACGCAGTATTTT
cdr3_aa: CASSFPLAGGPQGTDTQYF

v_call: TRBV27
clone_size: .
d_call: TRBD1
j_call: TRBJ1-1
cdr3_nt: TGTGCCAGCAGCCCGGGACAGGGATTAACTGAAGCTTTCTTT
cdr3_aa: CASSPGQGLTEAFF

v_call: TRBV6-6
clone_size: few
d_call: .
j_call: TRBJ2-7
cdr3_nt: TGTGCCAGCAGGAGGGCCTACGAGCAGTACTTC
cdr3_aa: CASRRAYEQYF

v_call: TRBV7-2
clone_size: few
d_call: .
j_call: TRBJ2-5
cdr3_nt: TGTGCCAGCAGCTTAGCAGGGGAGGTAGAGACCCAGTACTTC
cdr3_aa: CASSLAGEVETQYF

v_call: TRBV27
clone_size: .
d_call: .
j_call: TRBJ1-1
cdr3_nt: TGTGCCAGCAGTCCCGGGTCAAAAATCCTCACTGAAGCTTTCTTT
cdr3_aa: CASSPGSKILTEAFF

v_call: TRBV6-5
clone_size: .
d_call: .
j_call: TRBJ2-3
cdr3_nt: TGTGCCAGCATCCAAAGGGGTGAGCCGTATACGCAGTATTTT
cdr3_aa: CASIQRGEPYTQYF

v_call: TRBV5-1
clone_size: .
d_call: TRBD2
j_call: TRBJ2-3
cdr3_nt: TGCGCCAGCAGCTTGGCCGGGGGGGAACGCACAGATACGCAGTATTTT
cdr3_aa: CASSLAGGERTDTQYF

v_call: TRBV7-9
clone_size: .
d_call: TRBD2
j_call: TRBJ2-1
cdr3_nt: TGTGCCAGCAGCTCCAGTTCTCTAGCGGGGGCCCTGAGCTCCTACAATGAGCAGTTCTTC
cdr3_aa: CASSSSSLAGALSSYNEQFF

v_call: TRBV29-1
clone_size: .
d_call: .
j_call: TRBJ1-2
cdr3_nt: TGCAGCGTGGATGGGACGGATTCTAACTATGGCTACACCTTC
cdr3_aa: CSVDGTDSNYGYTF

v_call: TRBV6-5
clone_size: many
d_call: TRBD1
j_call: TRBJ1-2
cdr3_nt: TGTGCCAGCAGTCCCGTCTTAGGGACAGGGGTCTATGGCTACACCTTC
cdr3_aa: CASSPVLGTGVYGYTF

v_call: TRBV12-3/TRBV12-4
clone_size: few
d_call: .
j_call: TRBJ2-5
cdr3_nt: TGTGCCAGCAGCCCCCGAGGGGCCGAGACCCAGTACTTC
cdr3_aa: CASSPRGAETQYF

v_call: TRBV5-5
clone_size: .
d_call: TRBD2
j_call: TRBJ2-2
cdr3_nt: TGTGCCAGCAGCTTTGGGACTAGCCTACCCGGGGAGCTGTTTTTT
cdr3_aa: CASSFGTSLPGELFF